These T cell receptor beta chains were read from a single sample in a study of T cell changes during pregnancy in multiple sclerosis. The assay was immunoSEQ multiplex PCR, and TCRdb's table has in-frame clones only and misses some. The repertoire holds 60,000 or so clones, with 89% as singletons. The sequencing here drew on peripheral blood, taken in the first trimester of pregnancy. All receptors come from a female donor with multiple sclerosis, enrolled in a pregnancy study. Each CDR3 is given with its conserved first and last residue. Each record gives: CDR3 length, V gene, clone size, J gene, D gene, CDR3 DNA, CDR3 protein. D genes are given only for firm matches. A clone size is listed for some rows: how often the clone was seen (once, few, many), or a class if it is expanded.

>14|TRBV30|few|TRBJ1-1|NA
TGTGCCACCCCCCCGCAGGGCGGGAACACTGAAGCTTTCTTT
CATPPQGGNTEAFF
>15|TRBV19|NA|TRBJ1-1|NA
TGTGCCAGTAGTATAGCCATTGGGGGCTGGACTGAAGCTTTCTTT
CASSIAIGGWTEAFF
>16|TRBV4-2|NA|TRBJ1-4|NA
TGTGCCAGCAGCAAAGATCGCGAGGGAGCCAATGAAAAACTGTTTTTT
CASSKDREGANEKLFF
>15|TRBV27|NA|TRBJ1-4|TRBD1
TGTGCCAGCAGTTTAGGACAGGGGGCTAATGAAAAACTGTTTTTT
CASSLGQGANEKLFF
>15|TRBV27|NA|TRBJ1-4|TRBD1
TGTGCCAGCAGTTCCCTCGGGACAGGGAATGAAAAACTGTTTTTT
CASSSLGTGNEKLFF
>12|TRBV2|once|TRBJ2-3|NA
TGTGCCATTCAGAGGGATAGCGATACGCAGTATTTT
CAIQRDSDTQYF
>16|TRBV19|once|TRBJ2-7|NA
TGTGCCAGTAGTATAGATCAGGCCCCAGGGGCTGAAGAGCAGTACTTC
CASSIDQAPGAEEQYF
>13|TRBV18|NA|TRBJ2-3|NA
TGTGCCAGCTCAAGGGGGAGCACAGATACGCAGTATTTT
CASSRGSTDTQYF
>15|TRBV5-5|NA|TRBJ2-3|NA
TGTGCCAGCATCCCCCTACCCCACCAAACAGATACGCAGTATTTT
CASIPLPHQTDTQYF
>13|TRBV29-1|NA|TRBJ1-1|TRBD1
TGCAGCTCGGGTAGGGACAGGGCTTCTGAAGCTTTCTTT
CSSGRDRASEAFF
>14|TRBV7-9|once|TRBJ2-7|NA
TGTGCCAGCAAGAAGGCGGGAAGCTCCTACGAGCAGTACTTC
CASKKAGSSYEQYF
>13|TRBV18|once|TRBJ2-7|TRBD1
TGTGCCAGCTCACAGACAGGGCCCAGCGAGCAGTACTTC
CASSQTGPSEQYF
>14|TRBV5-4|NA|TRBJ1-1|NA
TGTGCCAGCAGCGTGACAGTTCTGAACACTGAAGCTTTCTTT
CASSVTVLNTEAFF
>12|TRBV7-9|few|TRBJ1-5|NA
TGTGCCAGCAGCTTTCTACGTCAGCCCCAGCATTTT
CASSFLRQPQHF
>18|TRBV11-2|NA|TRBJ1-2|NA
TGTGCCAGCAGCTTAGGAAGCGGCAGGGGAGTGAGAGGCTATGGCTACACCTTC
CASSLGSGRGVRGYGYTF
>14|TRBV5-1|NA|TRBJ1-1|NA
TGCGCCAGCAGCTTGGGACAGGAGATTCGGGGCGCTTTCTTT
CASSLGQEIRGAFF
>16|TRBV19|once|TRBJ2-3|TRBD2
TGTGCCAGTAGTATAGGCCGGGGGACTAGCCCCGATACGCAGTATTTT
CASSIGRGTSPDTQYF
>15|TRBV30|NA|TRBJ1-6|NA
TGTGCCTGGAGTAGGGCAGGGGATCCTAATTCACCCCTCCACTTT
CAWSRAGDPNSPLHF
>14|TRBV13|NA|TRBJ2-7|TRBD1
TGTGCCAGCAGCTCACAGGGGGCTGCCTACGAGCAGTACTTC
CASSSQGAAYEQYF
>15|TRBV27|NA|TRBJ2-5|TRBD2
TGTGCCAGTACTCATACTAGCGGGAGTGGGGAGACCCAGTACTTC
CASTHTSGSGETQYF
>12|TRBV9|NA|TRBJ2-3|NA
TGTGCCAGCAGGGGCATTGCGGATACGCAGTATTTT
CASRGIADTQYF
>13|TRBV11-3|NA|TRBJ1-1|NA
TGTGCCAGCAGCTTAGACAGAGGAACTGAAGCTTTCTTT
CASSLDRGTEAFF
>12|TRBV2|few|TRBJ1-1|NA
TGTGCCAGCAAATCAGGGCCCACTGAAGCTTTCTTT
CASKSGPTEAFF
>18|TRBV30|NA|TRBJ2-5|TRBD2
TGTGCCTGGGCCCCGACTAGCGGGGGGGCCCAGGCTAAAGAGACCCAGTACTTC
CAWAPTSGGAQAKETQYF